This T cell receptor beta chain was captured by sequencing in a study of T cell responses to AZD1222 COVID-19 vaccine. Remarks on this clone: Its target is not known.

The germline V and J ends were trimmed by 2 bases and 4 bases, with 10 bases remaining between them. CDR3 length equals 13 residues. Germline V lookup: CDR1 SGHRS, CDR2 YFSETQ. Generated by immunoSEQ multiplex PCR, the TCRdb table keeps only in-frame clones and is missing some. The sample includes approximately 210,000 clones, roughly 92% seen only once; the top ten take about 3.5%. General study findings and limits: Possibly, clonal diversity was underestimated; donors were largely white British and included more females. Spike was spanned by vaccine-associated CD4 TCRs, with dominance at 160-218 and 743-854. Only after the peak T cell response were repertoires sampled. Close to half of spike-specific TCRs reportedly recognize unmutated variant regions.

Sequencing used peripheral blood, obtained 28 days after the second AZD1222 dose. This receptor was obtained from an adult who received the AZD1222 COVID-19 vaccine. The chain carries TRBV5-1 and TRBJ2-7, with D tentatively TRBD1 (5 bases). The CDR3 nucleotides read TGCGCCAGCAGCTTAGGGTCAGGGTACGAGCAGTACTTC. Translated: CASSLGSGYEQYF.